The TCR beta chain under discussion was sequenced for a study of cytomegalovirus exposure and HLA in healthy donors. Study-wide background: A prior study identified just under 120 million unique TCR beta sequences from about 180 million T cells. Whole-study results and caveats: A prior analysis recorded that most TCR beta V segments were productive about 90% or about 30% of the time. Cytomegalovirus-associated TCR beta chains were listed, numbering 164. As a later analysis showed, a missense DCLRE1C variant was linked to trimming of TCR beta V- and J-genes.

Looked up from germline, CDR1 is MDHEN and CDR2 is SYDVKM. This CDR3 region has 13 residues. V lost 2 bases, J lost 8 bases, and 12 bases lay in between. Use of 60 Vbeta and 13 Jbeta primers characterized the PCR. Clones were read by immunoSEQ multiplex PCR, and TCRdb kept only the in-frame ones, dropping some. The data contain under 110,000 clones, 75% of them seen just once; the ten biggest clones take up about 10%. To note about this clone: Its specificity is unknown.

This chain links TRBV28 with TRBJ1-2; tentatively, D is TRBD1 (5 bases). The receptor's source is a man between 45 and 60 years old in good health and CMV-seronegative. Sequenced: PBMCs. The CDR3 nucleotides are TGTGCCAGCAGTTTACTACAGGCGGTGGGCTACACCTTC. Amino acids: CASSLLQAVGYTF.